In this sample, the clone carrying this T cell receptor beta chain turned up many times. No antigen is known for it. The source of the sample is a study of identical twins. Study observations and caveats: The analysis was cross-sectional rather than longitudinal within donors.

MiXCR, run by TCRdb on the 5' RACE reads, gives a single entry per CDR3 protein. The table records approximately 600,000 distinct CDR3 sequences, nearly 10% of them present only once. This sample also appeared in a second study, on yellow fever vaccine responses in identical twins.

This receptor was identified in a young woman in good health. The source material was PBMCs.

CDR3 loop: CASSGTGGSYEQYF. CDR3 DNA: TGTGCCAGCAGCGGGACAGGGGGGTCCTACGAGCAGTACTTC. J is TRBJ2-7 and V is TRBV5-4; 11 bases map to TRBD1. This CDR3 has 14 amino acids. V was clipped by 4 bases and J by 1 base; unmatched bases: 1. Germline CDR1 reads SGHNT; CDR2 reads YYREEE (reference sequence). The whole variable domain, filled in from reference TRBV5-4 and TRBJ2-7, reads ETGVTQSPTHLIKTRGQQVTLRCSSQSGHNTVSWYQQALGQGPQFIFQYYREEENGRGNFPPRFSGLQFPNYSSELNVNALELDDSALYLCASSGTGGSYEQYFGPGTRLTVT.